The table lists the clone carrying this TCR beta chain with many counts. Its target is not known. The data are from a study of T-cell reconstitution after alpha-beta-depleted transplantation in children. Points from the study as a whole: The origin of high day-60 TCRbeta diversity in some patients lay in surviving recipient T cells and thymic progenitors.

The CDR3 totals 19 residues. Per germline, CDR1 SGHRS and CDR2 YFSETQ. Trimming left V 0 bases short and J 4 bases short, with 22 bases between. For TCRbeta, the library was prepared with unique molecular identifiers. TCRdb itself ran the PCR reads through MiXCR, one entry per CDR3 protein. The data contain hundreds of thousands of distinct CDR3 sequences, roughly a tenth of them singletons. The source material was PBMCs, sampled before TCRalphabeta/CD19-depleted stem cell transplant. The gene calls are TRBV5-1 and TRBJ2-2; either TRBD1 or TRBD2 may supply D (6 bases each). The receptor comes from a child aged 2 to 15 with inherited bone marrow failure, due to receive a stem cell transplant. CDR3 sequence reads: CASSLGGGLGDRSTGELFF. CDR3 coding DNA: TGCGCCAGCAGCTTGGGAGGGGGGCTCGGAGACAGGAGCACCGGGGAGCTGTTTTTT.